This TCR beta chain was obtained from a study of regulatory T cells in long-lasting Graves disease. Study at large: Recently diagnosed Graves' patients had received antithyroid drugs for under 3 months.

Researchers made TCR beta libraries by using iRepertoire HTBI primers and running Arm-PCR on CDR3 regions. In the original analysis: Samples jointly harbored 60 or so TRBV and 14 TRBJ segments. Via MiXCR, TCRdb re-called the multiplex PCR reads, giving one row per CDR3 protein. The V and J calls follow TCRdb's processing rather than the paper's. The sample has about 470,000 distinct CDR3 sequences, more than 13% seen once. CDR1 MNHEY and CDR2 SVGAGI come from the germline V gene. The germline V and J ends were trimmed by 2 bases and 7 bases, with 11 bases remaining between them. CDR3 length: 14 residues. Time point in this sample: newly diagnosed GD, antithyroid drugs for less than 3 months. The TCR library was made from RNA extracted from PBMCs. This clonotype was found many times. The data were also submitted as part of a second study, on T cells in Graves' hyperthyroidism and ophthalmopathy. As reported in that work: Most thyroid clonotypes expanded above 0.001 were also detected in blood. From stable hyperthyroidism, ophthalmopathy was set apart by a 13 V-J model.

This sequence joins TRBV6-5 and TRBJ1-4, with D hard to call. This TCR came from a woman under 40 with Graves disease. The source material was peripheral blood mononuclear cells (PBMCs), sampled at new diagnosis, from a patient treated with antithyroid drugs. The CDR3 protein is CASSYVARVEKLFF. CDR3 sequence (DNA): TGTGCCAGCAGTTACGTGGCAAGGGTTGAAAAACTGTTTTTT.